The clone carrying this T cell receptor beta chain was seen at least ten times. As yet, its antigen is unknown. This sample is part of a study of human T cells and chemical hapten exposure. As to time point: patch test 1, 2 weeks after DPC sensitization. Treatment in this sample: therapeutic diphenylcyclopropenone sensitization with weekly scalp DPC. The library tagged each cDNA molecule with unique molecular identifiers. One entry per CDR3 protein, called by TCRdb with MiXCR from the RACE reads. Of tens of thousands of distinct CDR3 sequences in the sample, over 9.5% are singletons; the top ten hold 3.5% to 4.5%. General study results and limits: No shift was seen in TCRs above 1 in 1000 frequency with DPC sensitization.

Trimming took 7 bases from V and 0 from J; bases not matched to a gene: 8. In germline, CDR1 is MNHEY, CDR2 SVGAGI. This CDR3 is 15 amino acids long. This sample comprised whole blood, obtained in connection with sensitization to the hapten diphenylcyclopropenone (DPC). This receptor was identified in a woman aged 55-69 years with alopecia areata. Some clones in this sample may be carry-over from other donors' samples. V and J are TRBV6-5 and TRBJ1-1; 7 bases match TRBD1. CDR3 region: CASTGPGTVNTEAFF. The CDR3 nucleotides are TGTGCCAGCACCGGTCCCGGGACAGTGAACACTGAAGCTTTCTTT.